Below, one T cell receptor beta chain is given with its context. Its antigen is still unknown. J lost 2 bases, V lost 7 bases, and 5 bases had no gene match. Germline-derived CDR1 and CDR2 are MNHNS and SASEGT. This CDR3 comprises 14 residues. The data originate from a study of T cells in Graves' hyperthyroidism and ophthalmopathy. Study context: The blood sample was taken at first diagnosis, before treatment began. General study findings and limits: The model identified upcoming ophthalmopathy a median approximately 6.4 months ahead of onset.

TCR beta CDR3 region amplification was performed from RNA transcripts. Primed by the HTBI set, a first-round RT-PCR was run on the TCR CDR3. TCRdb reprocessed the multiplex PCR reads with MiXCR, giving one entry per CDR3 protein. The repertoire holds approximately 510,000 distinct CDR3 sequences, with less than 25% as singletons. Stable hyperthyroidism: no ophthalmopathy progression over 18 months of follow-up. Sequencing used blood. This TCR was sampled from a man between 18 and 35 years old with Graves' hyperthyroidism. V and J are TRBV6-1 and TRBJ2-1; 7 bases agree with TRBD2. The chain's CDR3 is CASKRDLTYNEQFF. Written as DNA, the CDR3 is TGTGCCAGCAAGCGGGACTTAACCTACAATGAGCAGTTCTTC.